Described below is a single TCR beta chain sequence and its context. This CDR3 has 14 amino acids. Trimming removed 2 bases from V and 6 bases from J; junction bases left unmatched: 4. Germline V gives CDR1 KGHSH, CDR2 LQKENI. This entry is derived from a study of PD-L1 blockade in urothelial cancer. Across the study: In the patient group, about 90% of the roughly 29 were males with bladder-origin urothelial cancer.

Time point: peripheral blood 6 weeks after treatment start. Patients yielded 1 to 8 samples each, pretreatment and on-treatment. The repertoire was sequenced with immunoSEQ multiplex PCR; TCRdb's copy has only in-frame clones and lacks some. The sample lists roughly 110,000 clones; 91% were seen once. The clonotype was recovered from a man in his sixties with urothelial cancer. The sample in question was PBMCs, obtained around atezolizumab (anti-PD-L1) treatment. The chain is built from TRBV18 and TRBJ2-7, with 10 bases matching TRBD2. The chain's CDR3 is CASSPGSGRREQYF. The CDR3 bases are TGTGCCAGCTCACCAGGTAGCGGGAGGCGCGAGCAGTACTTC.